The rows below give T cell receptor beta chains drawn from one sample of a study of response to subunit inactivated influenza vaccine. Each CDR3 protein is one row after TCRdb ran MiXCR on the RT-PCR reads. The data show roughly 540,000 distinct CDR3 sequences, with under 30% seen just once and 2.5% to 3.5% held by the top ten. This sample was also put to use in a study of T cells expressing NK-cell markers.

Sequencing was performed on CD4+ T cells sorted from PBMCs, taken roughly 12 days after vaccination. The receptor set was obtained from a man aged 45-65 years who received an inactivated influenza vaccine. CDR3s include the opening cysteine and the closing phenylalanine or tryptophan. Each record gives: J gene, V gene, D gene, clone size, CDR3 protein, CDR3 DNA. A D gene is named only where the DNA matches it firmly. Some rows mark clone size as missing; the rest say once, few, many or name a class of expanded clone.

>TRBJ2-4|TRBV7-2|NA|few
CASSSQGYIQYF
TGTGCCAGCAGCTCCCAGGGATACATTCAGTACTTC
>TRBJ2-1|TRBV4-3|TRBD2|NA
CASSRTSGGRNEQFF
TGCGCCAGCAGTCGCACTAGCGGGGGGAGGAATGAGCAGTTCTTC
>TRBJ1-4|TRBV12-3/TRBV12-4|NA|many
CASSFATGANEKLFF
TGTGCCAGCAGTTTCGCTACGGGGGCTAATGAAAAACTGTTTTTT
>TRBJ1-2|TRBV10-3|NA|few
CAISEVETFGYGYTF
TGTGCCATCAGTGAGGTGGAAACCTTTGGCTATGGCTACACCTTC
>TRBJ1-4|TRBV5-1|NA|NA
CASSLFTATNEKLFF
TGCGCCAGCAGCTTGTTCACCGCAACTAATGAAAAACTGTTTTTT
>TRBJ1-2|TRBV6-5|NA|few
CASSLDYQGYGYTF
TGTGCCAGCAGTTTGGACTATCAGGGATATGGCTACACCTTC
>TRBJ1-1|TRBV5-1|TRBD1|few
CASSMQGAGNTEAFF
TGCGCCAGCAGCATGCAGGGGGCGGGAAACACTGAAGCTTTCTTT
>TRBJ2-6|TRBV5-1|TRBD1|NA
CASSSTGAGANVLTF
TGCGCCAGCAGCTCTACAGGGGCCGGGGCCAACGTCCTGACTTTC
>TRBJ2-3|TRBV5-1|NA|many
CASTPRGSTDTQYF
TGCGCCAGCACTCCGAGGGGTAGCACAGATACGCAGTATTTT
>TRBJ2-5|TRBV12-3/TRBV12-4|NA|NA
CASSPRGFRETQYF
TGTGCCAGCAGTCCGAGAGGGTTCCGAGAGACCCAGTACTTC
>TRBJ2-7|TRBV2|TRBD2|few
CASRVSGRTLSYEQYF
TGTGCCAGCAGAGTTAGCGGGAGGACGCTATCCTACGAGCAGTACTTC
>TRBJ2-7|TRBV28|TRBD2|few
CASPPSGSRDYEQYF
TGTGCCAGCCCCCCCAGCGGGAGCAGGGACTACGAGCAGTACTTC
>TRBJ2-2|TRBV5-5|NA|NA
CASSLRGLVIGELFF
TGTGCCAGCAGCTTGAGGGGACTCGTAATCGGGGAGCTGTTTTTT
>TRBJ2-1|TRBV14|NA|many
CASSLAPGSNEQFF
TGTGCCAGCAGCCTAGCCCCAGGGAGTAATGAGCAGTTCTTC
>TRBJ2-5|TRBV3-1|NA|few
CASRDGGRSETQYF
TGTGCCAGCAGGGACGGAGGACGATCGGAGACCCAGTACTTC
>TRBJ2-7|TRBV5-1|NA|few
CASSLGIGGINYEQYF
TGCGCCAGCAGCTTGGGAATTGGGGGCATAAACTACGAGCAGTACTTC
>TRBJ1-1|TRBV28|NA|NA
CASSFASRAFF
TGTGCCAGCAGTTTCGCCTCCCGAGCTTTCTTT
>TRBJ1-4|TRBV12-3/TRBV12-4|NA|NA
CTSRDRVLEKLFF
TGTACCAGCCGTGACAGAGTTTTAGAAAAACTGTTTTTT
>TRBJ1-1|TRBV4-3|NA|once
CASSQDRGDPPHTEAFF
TGCGCCAGCAGCCAAGATCGGGGGGACCCTCCCCACACTGAAGCTTTCTTT
>TRBJ2-2|TRBV4-2|NA|NA
CASSRETLYTNTGELFF
TGTGCCAGCAGCCGAGAGACGCTATATACGAACACCGGGGAGCTGTTTTTT
>TRBJ2-2|TRBV11-2|NA|few
CASTEGFGFNTGELFF
TGTGCCAGCACTGAGGGATTCGGTTTTAACACCGGGGAGCTGTTTTTT
>TRBJ2-5|TRBV7-2|TRBD1|few
CASSFLGQGQETQYF
TGTGCCAGCAGCTTCCTAGGACAGGGCCAAGAGACCCAGTACTTC
>TRBJ1-6|TRBV20-1|NA|NA
CSASRGAGDSPLHF
TGCAGTGCTAGTCGGGGGGCCGGGGATTCACCCCTCCACTTT
>TRBJ2-2|TRBV9|TRBD2|few
CASSVAGTSVGELFF
TGTGCCAGCAGCGTAGCAGGGACTAGCGTCGGGGAGCTGTTTTTT
>TRBJ2-2|TRBV7-2|TRBD1|few
CASSLTGGVSGELFF
TGTGCCAGCAGCTTGACAGGGGGTGTTTCCGGGGAGCTGTTTTTT
>TRBJ1-6|TRBV7-6|NA|many
CASSAAGDNSPLHF
TGTGCCAGCAGTGCGGCAGGGGATAATTCACCCCTCCACTTT
>TRBJ1-2|TRBV20-1|TRBD1|NA
CSASLYGAGGYGYTF
TGCAGTGCTAGCCTTTATGGAGCAGGGGGCTATGGCTACACCTTC
>TRBJ2-1|TRBV4-3|NA|NA
CASSQETRLGEQFF
TGCGCCAGCAGCCAAGAAACGAGGTTAGGTGAGCAGTTCTTC
>TRBJ2-1|TRBV3-1|NA|few
CASSQVDNEQFF
TGTGCCAGCAGCCAAGTCGACAATGAGCAGTTCTTC
>TRBJ2-3|TRBV6-1|NA|few
CASSGTGSGTDTQYF
TGTGCCAGCAGTGGCACAGGTTCTGGCACAGATACGCAGTATTTT
>TRBJ2-7|TRBV27|NA|NA
CASSGSQAYEQYF
TGTGCCAGCAGCGGGAGTCAGGCCTACGAGCAGTACTTC
>TRBJ1-4|TRBV28|NA|few
CASSEAGLEKLFF
TGTGCCAGCAGTGAGGCAGGGCTTGAAAAACTGTTTTTT